This note documents a single T cell receptor beta chain sequence. This sample was taken from a study of blood T cell repertoires in COVID-19. Clones were read by immunoSEQ multiplex PCR, and TCRdb kept only the in-frame ones, dropping some. The table lists tens of thousands of clones, 79% of them singletons. The CDR3 covers 17 residues. Input material: peripheral blood. The clonotype comes from a human donor in a cohort sampled during active COVID-19. The V and J genes are TRBV21-1 and TRBJ1-5. TRBV21-1 corresponds to a pseudogene. The CDR3, as DNA: TGTGCCAGCAGCAAAGACATGAGGAGACCTCCAAATCAGCCCCAGCATTTT. Translation: CASSKDMRRPPNQPQHF.